One and the same sample provided the 9 T cell receptor beta chains below, sequenced in a study of T cell repertoires in cytomegalovirus infection. MiXCR, run by TCRdb on the reads, gives a single entry per CDR3 protein. This sample yields 680,000 or so distinct CDR3 sequences, of which 35% to 45% are seen a single time; around 3% belongs to the top ten. Sequencing input: PBMCs. The source of these receptors is a human donor in good health (CMV status not recorded). Some clones in this sample may be carry-over from other donors' samples.

In this sample, this clonotype turned up once. The chain links TRBV28 to TRBJ2-1; D unclear. Trimming pared 1 base from V and 9 bases from J, leaving 7 bases between. CDR1 is MDHEN, CDR2 SYDVKM, per germline. The CDR3 sequence is 12 residues long. The CDR3 DNA sequence: TGTGCCAGCAGTTTATTCCGAAGTGAGCAGTTCTTC. It translates to CASSLFRSEQFF.

This clonotype has more than one count but fewer than ten. CDR3 coding DNA: TGTGCCACCTTAACCCATACTACCTCCGGTAGGGAGACCCAGTACTTC. Translation gives CATLTHTTSGRETQYF. The rearrangement links TRBV27 to TRBJ2-5; D remains ambiguous. V shed 10 bases and J shed 5 bases, with 26 bases lying between them. There are 16 residues in the CDR3. Germline V gives CDR1 MNHEY, CDR2 SMNVEV (reference sequence).

This clonotype was detected only a few times. The chain combines TRBV2 with TRBJ2-5; no clear D. The CDR3 has 12 amino acids. Germline values: CDR1 SNHLY, CDR2 FYNNEI. The ends were cut back, 6 bases at V and 13 bases at J, with 18 bases in the middle. The CDR3 region has the DNA TGTGCCAGCAGCCTCGGGTCATCCGATGGGTACTTC. Its protein product is CASSLGSSDGYF.

This clonotype was detected many times. The chain couples TRBV7-2 to TRBJ2-3; TRBD1 agrees at 7 bases. Losses at the gene ends were 8 bases for V and 1 base for J; bases not matched to a gene: 6. This CDR3 has 14 amino acids. Germline assignment: CDR1 SGHTA and CDR2 FQGNSA. The CDR3 loop reads CASQTGTRTDTQYF. CDR3 nucleotide sequence: TGTGCCAGCCAGACAGGGACACGCACAGATACGCAGTATTTT.

V is TRBV28 and J is TRBJ2-5, with D unresolved. V was shortened by 5 bases and J by 2 bases, with 12 bases between the two germline ends. The germline CDR1 and CDR2 sequences are MDHEN and SYDVKM. The CDR3 totals 14 residues. As DNA, the CDR3 is TGTGCCAGCAGTCCGCCCCGGACGCAAGAGACCCAGTACTTC. Translated: CASSPPRTQETQYF.

Many counts were recorded for this clonotype. The rearrangement joins TRBV6-1 to TRBJ2-1, with 12 nucleotides matching TRBD2. The junction had 4 bases not matched to a gene; V was cut back by 5 bases and J by 2 bases. The CDR3 covers 16 residues. In germline, CDR1 is MNHNS, CDR2 SASEGT. The CDR3 DNA is TGTGCCAGCAGTATTCGACTAGCGGGAGCCTACAATGAGCAGTTCTTC. Its protein is CASSIRLAGAYNEQFF.

This clonotype came up a few times. The chain recombines TRBV15 with TRBJ1-5, with unresolved D. The CDR3 totals 13 residues. The germline V and J ends were trimmed by 0 bases and 5 bases, with 5 bases remaining between them. CDR1 LNHNV and CDR2 YYDKDF come from the germline V gene (reference sequence). The CDR3 DNA follows: TGTGCCACCAGCAGAGATAAGTATCAGCCCCAGCATTTT. It codes for CATSRDKYQPQHF.

This clonotype appeared a few times. The rearrangement joins TRBV6-1 to TRBJ1-3; TRBD1 is a possible D gene (6 bases). This CDR3 contains 15 residues. Trimming cost V 6 bases and J 1 base, with 13 bases left between them. CDR1 and CDR2 (germline): MNHNS, SASEGT. CDR3 sequence reads: CASRKGVISGNTIYF. CDR3 nucleotide sequence: TGTGCCAGCAGAAAGGGGGTTATTTCTGGAAACACCATATATTTT.

This clonotype was seen many times. The V and J genes are TRBV7-9 and TRBJ1-5; TRBD1 matches at 7 bases. The CDR3 covers 15 residues. Trimming took 1 base from V and 6 from J; bases not matched to a gene: 6. Germline lookup yields CDR1 SEHNR and CDR2 FQNEAQ (reference sequence). CDR3 sequence reads: CASSLDSTGLQPQHF. Here the CDR3 DNA reads TGTGCCAGCAGCTTAGACTCGACAGGGCTTCAGCCCCAGCATTTT.